These T cell receptor beta chains were read from a single sample in a study of identical twins. One entry per CDR3 protein results from TCRdb running MiXCR on the 5' RACE reads. The table includes 300,000 to 350,000 distinct CDR3 sequences, approximately 13% detected once. The sample was also reused in another study, on yellow fever vaccine responses in identical twins.

Sequencing was done on a sample of CD8+ T cells sorted from blood. The receptors derive from a woman aged 18 to 35 in good health. Each CDR3 is given with its conserved first and last residue. The D gene is left open where the match is weak. Clone sizes are given selectively: once, few, many, or a class where the clone is expanded.

v_gene,d_gene,j_gene,abundance,CDR3aa,CDR3nt
TRBV29-1,-,TRBJ2-2,-,CSAGAYTGELFF,TGCAGCGCCGGGGCGTACACCGGGGAGCTGTTTTTT
TRBV27,-,TRBJ1-1,few,CASSSPGMNTEAFF,TGTGCCAGCAGTTCTCCGGGGATGAACACTGAAGCTTTCTTT
TRBV29-1,-,TRBJ2-5,many,CSVEVGGRAQETQYF,TGCAGCGTTGAGGTGGGGGGAAGGGCCCAAGAGACCCAGTACTTC
TRBV11-2,-,TRBJ2-1,-,CASSLSPESYNEQFF,TGTGCCAGCAGCTTAAGTCCGGAATCCTACAATGAGCAGTTCTTC
TRBV4-1,-,TRBJ1-4,many,CASSQDRRVAEKLFF,TGCGCCAGCAGCCAAGATCGAAGGGTCGCTGAAAAACTGTTTTTT
TRBV5-1,-,TRBJ2-5,-,CASSFEPGETQYF,TGCGCCAGCAGTTTCGAACCGGGGGAGACCCAGTACTTC
TRBV7-9,TRBD1,TRBJ1-2,-,CASSPLLGGANGYTF,TGTGCCAGCAGCCCATTGTTAGGGGGCGCAAACGGCTACACCTTC
TRBV5-1,-,TRBJ2-2,many,CASSLGRNTGELFF,TGCGCCAGCAGCTTGGGACGGAACACCGGGGAGCTGTTTTTT
TRBV29-1,-,TRBJ2-3,-,CSVEGGNTQYF,TGCAGCGTTGAAGGAGGAAATACGCAGTATTTT
TRBV20-1,-,TRBJ1-5,many,CSARPRHGNQPQHF,TGCAGTGCTAGACCTCGCCACGGCAATCAGCCCCAGCATTTT
TRBV2,TRBD1,TRBJ1-1,few,CASRQGTEAFF,TGTGCCAGTAGACAGGGAACTGAAGCTTTCTTT
TRBV19,-,TRBJ2-7,-,CASSIDLGGYEQYF,TGTGCCAGTAGTATAGATCTGGGCGGCTACGAGCAGTACTTC
TRBV10-3,-,TRBJ1-1,few,CAISESWSSPTEAFF,TGTGCCATCAGTGAGTCGTGGTCAAGCCCCACTGAAGCTTTCTTT
TRBV4-1,-,TRBJ1-5,-,CASSQAVSNQPQHF,TGCGCCAGCAGCCAAGCGGTCAGCAATCAGCCCCAGCATTTT
TRBV7-9,TRBD1,TRBJ1-4,few,CVNYRDREEKLFF,TGTGTAAACTACCGGGACAGGGAGGAAAAACTGTTTTTT
TRBV7-9,-,TRBJ1-1,-,CASSPPGQVNTEAFF,TGTGCCAGCAGCCCCCCGGGACAAGTGAACACTGAAGCTTTCTTT
TRBV7-9,-,TRBJ1-1,few,CASSIGTAFEAFF,TGTGCCAGCAGCATTGGGACCGCGTTTGAAGCTTTCTTT
TRBV3-1,TRBD2,TRBJ2-7,many,CASSQDPSGSFYEQYF,TGTGCCAGCAGCCAAGATCCTAGCGGGAGTTTCTACGAGCAGTACTTC
TRBV3-1,TRBD1,TRBJ2-5,-,CASSNGTVSYQETQYF,TGTGCCAGCAGCAACGGGACAGTCTCGTACCAAGAGACCCAGTACTTC
TRBV7-6,-,TRBJ2-1,-,CASSLYSHEQFF,TGTGCCAGCAGCTTATACTCCCATGAGCAGTTCTTC
TRBV5-1,-,TRBJ2-3,many,CASSLHFWGPDTQYF,TGCGCCAGCAGCTTGCACTTCTGGGGTCCAGATACGCAGTATTTT
TRBV5-1,-,TRBJ1-5,-,CASSEGLNQPQHF,TGCGCCAGCAGCGAGGGACTAAATCAGCCCCAGCATTTT
TRBV27,-,TRBJ2-7,-,CASSLEGGQQYF,TGTGCCAGCAGTTTAGAAGGGGGACAGCAGTACTTC
TRBV27,-,TRBJ2-3,few,CASSLYVTDTQYF,TGTGCCAGCAGTTTATATGTTACAGATACGCAGTATTTT
TRBV5-5,-,TRBJ2-1,many,CASSLGLGYNEQFF,TGTGCCAGCAGCCTCGGTCTAGGGTACAATGAGCAGTTCTTC
TRBV12-3/TRBV12-4,-,TRBJ1-2,few,CASSLEPAGYTF,TGTGCCAGCAGTTTAGAACCAGCGGGCTACACCTTC
TRBV12-3/TRBV12-4,-,TRBJ1-2,many,CASSLGNYGYTF,TGTGCCAGCAGTTTAGGGAACTATGGCTACACCTTC
TRBV15,-,TRBJ2-3,few,CATSRDRAGSTDTQYF,TGTGCCACCAGCAGAGATCGGGCAGGAAGCACAGATACGCAGTATTTT
TRBV29-1,-,TRBJ2-2,-,CSVEGQDTGELFF,TGCAGCGTTGAAGGACAGGACACCGGGGAGCTGTTTTTT
TRBV2,-,TRBJ2-1,-,CASSGRTDLPYNEQFF,TGTGCCAGCAGTGGTCGGACAGATCTACCCTACAATGAGCAGTTCTTC
TRBV4-1,TRBD2,TRBJ2-7,-,CASSRPPGLLLAGEGDEQYF,TGCGCCAGCAGCCGACCGCCGGGTCTCCTGTTAGCGGGAGAAGGAGACGAGCAGTACTTC
TRBV28,TRBD2,TRBJ2-3,-,CASSLSGGSTDTQYF,TGTGCCAGCAGCCTTAGCGGGGGGAGCACAGATACGCAGTATTTT
TRBV24-1,TRBD1,TRBJ2-7,few,CATSDSRDRGYEQYF,TGTGCCACCAGTGATTCCCGGGACAGGGGCTACGAGCAGTACTTC
TRBV6-2/TRBV6-3,-,TRBJ1-5,-,CASSYGRGRYNQPQHF,TGTGCCAGCAGTTACGGCCGGGGCAGGTACAATCAGCCCCAGCATTTT
TRBV4-1,TRBD1,TRBJ2-7,few,CASSQNRGNEQYF,TGCGCCAGCAGCCAAAACAGGGGCAACGAGCAGTACTTC
TRBV12-3/TRBV12-4,-,TRBJ2-1,-,CASSFGTYEQFF,TGTGCCAGCAGTTTTGGGACATATGAGCAGTTCTTC
TRBV5-6,TRBD1,TRBJ1-6,-,CASRYGTGGNSPLHF,TGTGCCAGCAGATACGGGACAGGGGGAAATTCACCCCTCCACTTT
TRBV3-1,-,TRBJ2-1,few,CASRALARSTNEQFF,TGTGCCAGCAGGGCCCTAGCTCGATCGACCAATGAGCAGTTCTTC
TRBV11-2,-,TRBJ2-5,-,CASSPANNQETQYF,TGTGCCAGCAGCCCAGCGAACAACCAAGAGACCCAGTACTTC
TRBV20-1,TRBD2,TRBJ2-3,few,CSAPGVAGRTDTQYF,TGCAGTGCTCCAGGGGTAGCGGGACGCACAGATACGCAGTATTTT
TRBV12-3/TRBV12-4,TRBD1,TRBJ1-5,few,CASSWDRAQPQHF,TGTGCCAGCAGTTGGGACAGGGCCCAGCCCCAGCATTTT
TRBV2,-,TRBJ1-1,-,CASRVGSGNTEAFF,TGTGCCAGCAGAGTGGGCTCGGGTAACACTGAAGCTTTCTTT
TRBV28,-,TRBJ2-7,-,CASSQDINEQYF,TGTGCCAGCAGTCAGGACATCAACGAGCAGTACTTC
TRBV12-3/TRBV12-4,-,TRBJ2-7,-,CASSSGASASLEQYF,TGTGCCAGCAGCTCCGGGGCTAGCGCCTCCCTCGAGCAGTACTTC
TRBV4-1,TRBD1,TRBJ1-4,-,CASSIRDRPNEILFF,TGCGCCAGCAGCATCCGGGACAGGCCAAATGAAATACTGTTTTTT
TRBV12-3/TRBV12-4,-,TRBJ1-1,few,CASSLIPGNTEAFF,TGTGCCAGCAGTTTAATCCCAGGGAACACTGAAGCTTTCTTT
TRBV5-8,TRBD1,TRBJ1-1,few,CASSLGRGWPEAFF,TGTGCCAGCAGCTTGGGCAGGGGGTGGCCTGAAGCTTTCTTT
TRBV12-3/TRBV12-4,-,TRBJ2-4,-,CASRLGEWNIQYF,TGTGCCAGCAGATTAGGGGAGTGGAACATTCAGTACTTC
TRBV4-1,TRBD1,TRBJ1-2,-,CASSRTGDNYGYTF,TGCGCCAGCAGCCGGACAGGGGATAACTATGGCTACACCTTC
TRBV21-1,-,TRBJ2-3,few,CASTPLKTDTQYF,TGTGCCAGCACCCCCTTGAAGACAGATACGCAGTATTTT